Here is one T cell receptor beta chain with its context. In the source study's methods: Amplification of reference gene primers was used by the study to estimate nucleated cell counts. Measured with immunoSEQ multiplex PCR; TCRdb has only the in-frame clones, and not every one. V, J and clone size reflect that table, while D and trimming were determined from the DNA. The data hold 290,000 or so clones, with around nine tenths observed a single time. Germline CDR1 and CDR2: MDHEN and SYDVKM. This CDR3 comprises 15 residues. With V trimmed by 7 bases and J by 7 bases, 13 bases remained unmatched. The entry originates in a study of blood T cell repertoires in COVID-19. The study drew participants aged about 18 to 89 years from some 23 US areas. Clinical histories supplied by participants themselves formed the basis of cohort assignment. Two consecutive negative NP/OP PCR tests, clearance, or resolved symptoms defined Cohort 3 recovery.

Sequencing used PBMCs or T cells enriched from blood (not recorded which). The chain combines TRBV28 with TRBJ1-2; 9 positions match TRBD1. The TCR comes from a woman in her thirties who had recovered from COVID-19. This chain's CDR3 is CASTISETGGAGYTF. CDR3 bases: TGTGCCAGCACTATATCAGAGACAGGGGGAGCTGGCTACACCTTC.